The entry below gives a single TCR beta chain sequence along with its context. The data stem from a study of blood T cell repertoires in COVID-19. About the research overall: PBMCs, B-cell-depleted T cells, or T cells provided the cDNA or gDNA that made up the material.

The CDR3 is made up of 11 amino acids. The V and J ends lost 5 bases and 8 bases, in that order; junction bases with no gene match: 5. CDR1 is DFQATT and CDR2 is SNEGSKA in the germline V gene (reference sequence). Profiled with immunoSEQ multiplex PCR; TCRdb holds only in-frame clones, not every one. The sample lists over 85,000 clones, approximately 83% seen once, with approximately 2% in the top ten. The TCR originated in a woman aged 70-85 years with acute or convalescent COVID-19. Sequencing input: peripheral blood. The chain is built from TRBV20-1 and TRBJ1-1; the match to TRBD1 covers 7 bases. CDR3 in DNA: TGCAGTGCTGCCCCGGGACAGGAAGCTTTCTTT. Residues: CSAAPGQEAFF.